This entry concerns a single T cell receptor beta chain. The sample comes from a study of blood T cell repertoires in COVID-19. As for the study in general: The origin of the acute and convalescent COVID-19 samples was the United States, Italy and Spain. T cells, B-cell-depleted T cells, or PBMCs supplied cDNA or gDNA.

This CDR3 contains 13 residues. From germline, CDR1 is KGHSH and CDR2 LQKENI. Trimming pared 4 bases from V and 2 bases from J, leaving 8 bases between. The data were produced by immunoSEQ multiplex PCR, yet TCRdb's version contains in-frame clones alone and is incomplete. The table lists over 250,000 clones, roughly 88% of them singletons. This chain uses TRBV18 with TRBJ2-5; D is unclear. Sequencing was performed on peripheral blood. The receptor was isolated from a woman aged 70-85 years with acute or convalescent COVID-19. The CDR3: CASSQKSQETQYF. The CDR3 DNA is TGTGCCAGCTCACAAAAGAGTCAAGAGACCCAGTACTTC.